This entry is about one T cell receptor beta chain. Antigen specificity is unknown. Researchers amplified the TCR beta CDR3 regions from RNA transcripts. During a first-round RT-PCR of the TCR CDR3, the HTBI primer set was used. TCRdb re-called the multiplex PCR reads through MiXCR, storing one row per CDR3 protein. The sample has hundreds of thousands of distinct CDR3 sequences, 35% to 40% seen once; the top ten hold 8.9%. CDR1 SGHRS and CDR2 YFSETQ come from the germline V gene. V was trimmed by 4 bases and J by 2 bases, leaving 12 bases between them. This CDR3 comprises 14 residues. The sample comes from a study of T cells in Graves' hyperthyroidism and ophthalmopathy. Absence of ophthalmopathy progression within 18 months defined stable Graves' hyperthyroidism. The diagnostic basis comprised clinical symptoms, serum thyroxine and TRAb, thyroid ultrasound and orbital computed tomography. A roughly 9.7 ml volume of fresh peripheral blood provided the PBMCs.

The study's findings and limits: Expanded thyroid clonotypes (above 0.001) were mostly also found in blood.

This TCR was sampled from a man in his late teens or twenties with Graves' hyperthyroidism. Material for sequencing was blood. V and J are TRBV5-1 and TRBJ2-5; D possibly corresponds to TRBD2 (5 bases). The CDR3 DNA is TGCGCCAGCAGCATCGACGGGAAACAAGAGACCCAGTACTTC. As protein: CASSIDGKQETQYF.